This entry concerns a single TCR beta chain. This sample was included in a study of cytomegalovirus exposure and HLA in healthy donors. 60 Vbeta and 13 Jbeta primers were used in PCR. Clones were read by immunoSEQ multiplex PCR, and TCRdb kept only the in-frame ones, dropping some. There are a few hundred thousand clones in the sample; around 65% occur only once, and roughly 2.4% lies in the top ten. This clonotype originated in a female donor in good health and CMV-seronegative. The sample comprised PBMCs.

CDR3 coding DNA: TGTGCCAGCAGCCCAAGGACAGGGTCGGATGGCTACACCTTC. This gives the protein CASSPRTGSDGYTF. V gene TRBV7-2 combines with J gene TRBJ1-2; 8 bases are a match to TRBD1. Germline V gene data show CDR1 as SGHTA and CDR2 as FQGNSA. The CDR3 sequence is 14 residues long. V lost 5 bases and J lost 6; bases outside the gene matches: 8. Using reference TRBV7-2 and TRBJ1-2 for the parts outside the CDR3, the full variable domain is GAGVSQSPSNKVTEKGKDVELRCDPISGHTALYWYRQSLGQGLEFLIYFQGNSAPDKSGLPSDRFSAERTGGSVSTLTIQRTQQEDSAVYLCASSPRTGSDGYTFGSGTRLTVV.